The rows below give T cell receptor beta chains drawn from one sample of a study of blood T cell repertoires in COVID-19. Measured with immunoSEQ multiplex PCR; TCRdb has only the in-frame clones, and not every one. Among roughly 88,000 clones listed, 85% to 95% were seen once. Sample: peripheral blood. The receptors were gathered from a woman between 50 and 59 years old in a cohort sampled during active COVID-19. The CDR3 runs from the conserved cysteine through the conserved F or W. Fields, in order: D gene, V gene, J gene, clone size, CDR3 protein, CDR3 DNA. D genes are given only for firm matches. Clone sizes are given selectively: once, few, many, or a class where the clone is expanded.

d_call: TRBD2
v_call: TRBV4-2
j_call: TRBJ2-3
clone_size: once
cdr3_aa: CASSPQLAGDLDTQYF
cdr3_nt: TGTGCCAGCAGTCCCCAGCTAGCGGGGGATCTAGATACGCAGTATTTT

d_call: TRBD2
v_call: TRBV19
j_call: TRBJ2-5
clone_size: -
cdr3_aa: CASNFTREGTSHQETQYF
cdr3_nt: TGTGCCAGTAATTTCACCCGGGAGGGTACGTCCCACCAAGAGACCCAGTACTTC

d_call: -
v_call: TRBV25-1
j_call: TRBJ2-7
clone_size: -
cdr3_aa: CATIDYNGSEQYF
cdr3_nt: TGTGCCACCATTGACTATAATGGGAGCGAGCAGTACTTC

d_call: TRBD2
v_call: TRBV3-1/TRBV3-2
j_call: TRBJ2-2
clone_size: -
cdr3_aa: CASSQEVTSGRPGGGELFF
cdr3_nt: TGTGCCAGCAGCCAAGAGGTGACTAGCGGGAGGCCGGGCGGCGGGGAGCTGTTTTTT

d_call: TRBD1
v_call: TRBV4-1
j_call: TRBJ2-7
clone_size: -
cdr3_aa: CASSPSLAGTGRHEQYF
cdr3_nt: TGCGCCAGCAGCCCCTCTCTTGCCGGGACAGGGCGGCACGAGCAGTACTTC

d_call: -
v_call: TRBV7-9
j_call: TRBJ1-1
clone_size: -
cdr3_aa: CASSLRGEAFF
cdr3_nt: TGTGCCAGCAGCTTAAGGGGTGAAGCTTTCTTT

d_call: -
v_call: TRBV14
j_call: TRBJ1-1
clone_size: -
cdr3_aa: CASSPDRKWLGTEAFF
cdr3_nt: TGTGCCAGCAGCCCGGACAGAAAGTGGCTAGGCACTGAAGCTTTCTTT

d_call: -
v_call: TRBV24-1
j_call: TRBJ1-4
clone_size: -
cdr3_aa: CATSVVQADEKLFF
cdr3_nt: TGTGCCACCAGTGTTGTACAGGCGGATGAAAAACTGTTTTTT

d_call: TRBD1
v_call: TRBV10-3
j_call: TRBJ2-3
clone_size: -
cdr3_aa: CAISSPGQGNTDTQYF
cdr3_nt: TGTGCCATCAGTTCTCCCGGACAGGGGAACACAGATACGCAGTATTTT

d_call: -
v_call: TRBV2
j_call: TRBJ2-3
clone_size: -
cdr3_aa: CASSEPAGFTDTQYF
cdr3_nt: TGTGCCAGCAGTGAACCGGCGGGGTTCACAGATACGCAGTATTTT

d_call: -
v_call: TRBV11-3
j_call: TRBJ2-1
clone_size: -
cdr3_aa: CASRGADNEQFF
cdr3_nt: TGTGCCAGCAGGGGGGCTGACAATGAGCAGTTCTTC

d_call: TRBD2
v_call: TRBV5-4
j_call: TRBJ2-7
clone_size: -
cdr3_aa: CASRVAGGYEQYF
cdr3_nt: TGTGCCAGCCGCGTAGCGGGAGGGTACGAGCAGTACTTC

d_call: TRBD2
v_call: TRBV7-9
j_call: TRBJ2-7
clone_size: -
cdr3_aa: CASSFTSGRSGGEQYF
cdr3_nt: TGTGCCAGCAGCTTTACTAGCGGGAGGAGCGGCGGCGAGCAGTACTTC

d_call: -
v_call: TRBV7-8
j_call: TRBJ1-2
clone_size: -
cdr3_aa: CASSQFPGGTATNYGYTF
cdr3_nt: TGTGCCAGCAGCCAATTTCCTGGAGGGACGGCGACTAACTATGGCTACACCTTC

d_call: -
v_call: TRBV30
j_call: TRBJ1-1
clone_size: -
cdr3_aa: CAYFKGHLNTEAFF
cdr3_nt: TGTGCCTACTTTAAGGGACACCTGAACACTGAAGCTTTCTTT

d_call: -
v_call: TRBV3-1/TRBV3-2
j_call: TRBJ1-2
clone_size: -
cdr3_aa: CASSQEQGSNTF
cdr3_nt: TGTGCCAGCAGCCAAGAACAGGGAAGTAACACCTTC

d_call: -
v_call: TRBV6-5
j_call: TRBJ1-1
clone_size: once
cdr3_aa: CASRLEMNTEAFF
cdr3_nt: TGTGCCAGCAGGCTAGAGATGAACACTGAAGCTTTCTTT

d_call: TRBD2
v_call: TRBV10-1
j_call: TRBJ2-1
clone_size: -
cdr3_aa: CASQTSGRFEQFF
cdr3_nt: TGCGCCAGCCAGACTAGCGGGAGATTTGAGCAGTTCTTC

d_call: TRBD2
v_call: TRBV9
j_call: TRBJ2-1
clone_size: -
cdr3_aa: CASSVGSSGIIEQFF
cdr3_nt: TGTGCCAGCAGCGTAGGCTCTAGCGGGATTATCGAGCAGTTCTTC

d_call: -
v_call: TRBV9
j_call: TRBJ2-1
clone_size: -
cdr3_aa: CASFPTGNEQFF
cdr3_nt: TGTGCCAGCTTCCCAACGGGGAATGAGCAGTTCTTC

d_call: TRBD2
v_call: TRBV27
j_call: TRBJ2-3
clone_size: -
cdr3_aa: CASSLSFSGGGPAGDTQYF
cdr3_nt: TGTGCCAGCAGTTTGTCCTTCAGCGGGGGGGGGCCAGCAGGAGATACGCAGTATTTT

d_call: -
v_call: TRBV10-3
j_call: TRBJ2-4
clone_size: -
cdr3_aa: CAISVRTDRLAKNIQYF
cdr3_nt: TGTGCCATCAGTGTTCGGACAGATCGACTAGCCAAAAACATTCAGTACTTC

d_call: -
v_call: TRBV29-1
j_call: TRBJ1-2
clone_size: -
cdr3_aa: CSVAQGTNYGYTF
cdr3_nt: TGCAGCGTCGCTCAGGGGACTAACTATGGCTACACCTTC

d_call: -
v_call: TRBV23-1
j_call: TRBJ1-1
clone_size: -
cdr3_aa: CASSQSRPSTEAFF
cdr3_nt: TGCGCCAGCAGTCAATCCAGGCCCTCCACTGAAGCTTTCTTT

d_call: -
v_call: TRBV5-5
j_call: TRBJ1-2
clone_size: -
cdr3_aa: CASSPMGANYGYTF
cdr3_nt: TGTGCCAGCAGCCCTATGGGAGCCAACTATGGCTACACCTTC

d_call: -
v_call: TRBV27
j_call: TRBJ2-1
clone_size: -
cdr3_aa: CASSPSAGAYNEQFF
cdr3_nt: TGTGCCAGCAGTCCCTCAGCAGGTGCCTACAATGAGCAGTTCTTC

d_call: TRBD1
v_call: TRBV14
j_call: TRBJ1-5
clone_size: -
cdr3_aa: CASSPGGQVEPQHF
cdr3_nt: TGTGCCAGCAGCCCCGGGGGACAGGTGGAGCCCCAGCATTTT

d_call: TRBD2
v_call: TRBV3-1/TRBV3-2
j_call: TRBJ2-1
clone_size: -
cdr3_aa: CASSRTSGGAFLRNEQFF
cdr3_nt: TGTGCCAGCAGCCGCACTAGCGGGGGGGCCTTCCTTCGTAATGAGCAGTTCTTC

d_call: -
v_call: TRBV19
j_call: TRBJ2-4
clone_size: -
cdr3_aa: CASSIDSSTGQNIQYF
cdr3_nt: TGTGCCAGTAGTATAGATTCTTCGACAGGTCAAAACATTCAGTACTTC

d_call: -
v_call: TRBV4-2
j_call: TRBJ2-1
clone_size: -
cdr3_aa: CASSRPGSGNNEQFF
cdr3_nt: TGTGCCAGCAGCCGCCCCGGTAGCGGTAACAATGAGCAGTTCTTC

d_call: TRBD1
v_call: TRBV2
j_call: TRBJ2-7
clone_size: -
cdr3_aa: CASRQGGYEQYF
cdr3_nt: TGTGCCAGCAGACAGGGGGGCTACGAGCAGTACTTC

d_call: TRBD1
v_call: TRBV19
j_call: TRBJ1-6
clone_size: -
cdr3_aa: CASSSIPGQNSPLHF
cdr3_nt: TGTGCCAGTAGTTCGATCCCGGGACAGAATTCACCCCTCCACTTT